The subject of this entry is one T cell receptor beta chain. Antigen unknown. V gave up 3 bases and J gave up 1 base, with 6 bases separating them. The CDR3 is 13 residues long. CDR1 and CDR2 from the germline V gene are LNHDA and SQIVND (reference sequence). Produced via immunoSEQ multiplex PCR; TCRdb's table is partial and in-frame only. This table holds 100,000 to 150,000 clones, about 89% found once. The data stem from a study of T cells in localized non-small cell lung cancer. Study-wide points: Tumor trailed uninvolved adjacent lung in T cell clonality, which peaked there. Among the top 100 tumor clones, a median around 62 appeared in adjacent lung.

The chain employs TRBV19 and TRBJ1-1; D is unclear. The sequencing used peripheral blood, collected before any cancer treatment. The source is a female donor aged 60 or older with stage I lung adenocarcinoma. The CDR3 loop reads CASSIAPNTEAFF. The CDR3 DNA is TGTGCCAGTAGTATTGCTCCGAACACTGAAGCTTTCTTT.